Shown below are 25 T cell receptor beta chains from a single sample sequenced in a study of vaccination effects on CD4 cells after COVID-19. Libraries were prepared by immunoSEQ multiplex PCR; TCRdb keeps only in-frame clonotypes and omits some of them. The table has roughly 54,000 clones, roughly three quarters seen once. These TCRs' antigens remain unknown. Peptide-pool stimulation followed by sequencing identified expanded antigen-specific CD4+ clonotypes in the ViraFEST assay. Cultured cells yielded isolated CD4+ T cells after less than 11 days. Infection dated between March and December 2020, before the Alpha, Beta and Delta variants reached the United States. The input for sequencing was CD4+ T cells from PBMCs cultured with HIV peptides, taken before COVID-19 vaccination. The subset here: HIV-1 Nef peptide pool negative control/reference culture. The receptors stem from a human donor who had a prior SARS-CoV-2 infection.

V usage is TRBV7-2 and J usage is TRBJ2-1, with D unresolved. CDR1 and CDR2 from the germline V gene are SGHTA and FQGNSA. With 1 base removed from V and 9 bases from J, the gap between germline ends came to 13 bases. The CDR3 extends over 14 amino acids. CDR3 in DNA: TGTGCCAGCAGCTTAGAGTGGCGTGTGAGTGAGCAGTTCTTC. Amino acids: CASSLEWRVSEQFF.

This sequence joins TRBV5-6 and TRBJ1-2, with no clear D. Deletions cut 0 bases from V and 2 bases from J, with 5 bases between. The CDR3 spans 13 residues. The germline gives CDR1 SGHDT, CDR2 YYEEEE. The CDR3 is CASSLGYNYGYTF. The CDR3 DNA follows: TGTGCCAGCAGCTTGGGATACAACTATGGCTACACCTTC.

The chain has TRBV11-3 and TRBJ2-1; D may be TRBD2 (5 bases). The CDR3 has 14 amino acids. The V end lost 1 base, the J end lost 6 bases, and 10 bases lay between the germline ends. Germline CDR1 and CDR2: SGHNT and YENEEA. CDR3 DNA: TGTGCCAGCAGCTTAGGCGCTAGCTCCAATGAGCAGTTCTTC. Translation: CASSLGASSNEQFF. Complete variable domain (other parts from reference TRBV11-3 and TRBJ2-1): EAGVVQSPRYKIIEKKQPVAFWCNPISGHNTLYWYLQNLGQGPELLIRYENEEAVDDSQLPKDRFSAERLKGVDSTLKIQPAELGDSAVYLCASSLGASSNEQFFGPGTRLTVL.

The rearrangement joins TRBV29-1 to TRBJ1-2, with D possibly matching TRBD1 (5 bases). Germline CDR1 and CDR2: SQVTM and ANQGSEA. V was shortened by 4 bases and J by 7 bases, with 13 bases between the two germline ends. The length of the CDR3 is 12 residues. The CDR3 coding sequence is TGCAGCGTTGTAGAGGGGAGAGGTGGCTACACCTTC. This translates into CSVVEGRGGYTF. Variable domain in full (rest from reference TRBV29-1 and TRBJ1-2): SAVISQKPSRDICQRGTSLTIQCQVDSQVTMMFWYRQQPGQSLTLIATANQGSEATYESGFVIDKFPISRPNLTFSTLTVSNMSPEDSSIYLCSVVEGRGGYTFGSGTRLTVV.

The chain couples TRBV4-3 to TRBJ2-7; D is possibly TRBD1 (5 bases). The CDR3 runs 14 residues. The germline CDR1 and CDR2 sequences are LGHNA and YSLEER. Deletions cut 0 bases from V and 10 bases from J, with 16 bases between. CDR3 residues: CASSQESRTQRQYF. In nucleotides, the CDR3 is TGCGCCAGCAGCCAAGAGTCCCGGACACAAAGACAGTACTTC.

V is TRBV7-9 and J is TRBJ2-1; tentative D call: TRBD2 (5 bases). V was cut by 5 bases and J by 0 bases, with 23 bases left in between. This CDR3 has 19 amino acids. Per germline, CDR1 SEHNR and CDR2 FQNEAQ (reference sequence). CDR3 sequence (DNA): TGTGCCAGCAGCCGACGGCGAGGGCCGAGAGGGAGCTCCTACAATGAGCAGTTCTTC. Encoded protein: CASSRRRGPRGSSYNEQFF.

CDR3 in amino acids: CSAQRGAEQYF. As DNA, the CDR3 is TGCAGTGCACAGCGGGGGGCCGAGCAGTACTTC. This rearrangement joins TRBV20-1 to TRBJ2-7; 9 positions match TRBD2. The CDR3 loop spans 11 amino acids. CDR1 is DFQATT and CDR2 is SNEGSKA in the germline V gene (reference sequence). V trimming: 6 bases; J trimming: 6 bases; junction bases outside the gene matches: 3.

J is TRBJ2-7 and V is TRBV3-1 (or the pseudogene TRBV3-2); the match to TRBD2 covers 12 bases. The ends lost 5 bases at V and 0 bases at J; junction bases unmatched: 17. CDR1 LGHDT and CDR2 YNNKEL come from the germline V gene (reference sequence). CDR3 length: 20 amino acids. CDR3 coding DNA: TGTGCCAGCAGCGGCCCGCGCCCGGGACTAGCGGGCGACAGCTCCTACGAGCAGTACTTC. Its protein product is CASSGPRPGLAGDSSYEQYF.

The chain couples TRBV6-5 to TRBJ1-4; D gene unclear. The germline gives CDR1 MNHEY, CDR2 SVGAGI. This CDR3 has 13 amino acids. V was cut by 2 bases and J by 8 bases, with 9 bases left in between. CDR3 residues: CASSYEGYEKLFF. CDR3 DNA sequence: TGTGCCAGCAGTTACGAGGGTTACGAAAAACTGTTTTTT.

The J gene is TRBJ2-2, the V gene TRBV18, with 8 bases matching TRBD2. This CDR3 contains 16 residues. The germline V gene has CDR1 KGHSH and CDR2 LQKENI. After removal of 1 base from V and 2 bases from J, the junction contained 3 bases not matched to a gene. The CDR3 DNA follows: TGTGCCAGCTCACCACGCGGGAGGCAAAACACCGGGGAGCTGTTTTTT. Encoded protein: CASSPRGRQNTGELFF.

The chain carries TRBV18 and TRBJ2-1; TRBD1 matches at 7 bases. Germline CDR1 KGHSH, CDR2 LQKENI. CDR3 length: 14 residues. The trim removed 0 bases at V and 8 bases at J, leaving 4 bases unmatched. CDR3: CASSPPSQGDEQFF. The CDR3 DNA is TGTGCCAGCTCACCACCGTCGCAGGGGGATGAGCAGTTCTTC. Full variable domain (rest looked up from reference TRBV18 and TRBJ2-1): NAGVMQNPRHLVRRRGQEARLRCSPMKGHSHVYWYRQLPEEGLKFMVYLQKENIIDESGMPKERFSAEFPKEGPSILRIQQVVRGDSAAYFCASSPPSQGDEQFFGPGTRLTVL.

V usage is TRBV15 and J usage is TRBJ1-2; D unclear. V dropped 3 bases and J dropped 2 bases, with 7 bases sitting between them. Per the germline V gene, CDR1 is LNHNV and CDR2 is YYDKDF (reference sequence). The CDR3 spans 13 residues. The CDR3 sequence: CATSRLENYGYTF. CDR3 nucleotides: TGTGCCACCAGCAGGCTGGAGAACTATGGCTACACCTTC.

This clone was counted ten times or more. The chain combines TRBV6-4 with TRBJ2-3; 10 nucleotides match TRBD2. CDR3 length: 15 residues. With 4 bases clipped from V and 2 bases from J, the junction kept 3 bases outside the gene matches. From germline, CDR1 is MRHNA and CDR2 SNTAGT. The CDR3 nucleotides read TGTGCCAGCAGTGTAGCGGGAGGCGCCACAGATACGCAGTATTTT. Translation: CASSVAGGATDTQYF.

This chain joins TRBV9 and TRBJ2-1; TRBD2 matches 8 bases. The germline gives CDR1 SGDLS, CDR2 YYNGEE. With V trimmed by 5 bases and J by 4 bases, 11 bases remained unmatched. This CDR3 region has 16 residues. The CDR3 here is CASSRLQRGIYNEQFF. The CDR3 DNA is TGTGCCAGCAGTCGACTTCAGCGGGGGATATACAATGAGCAGTTCTTC.

The chain uses TRBV5-1 and TRBJ2-4; D is unclear. With 0 bases removed from V and 0 bases from J, the gap between germline ends came to 10 bases. Per germline, CDR1 SGHRS and CDR2 YFSETQ. The CDR3 covers 16 residues. The CDR3 coding sequence is TGCGCCAGCAGCTTGGAACAGAACTTAGCCAAAAACATTCAGTACTTC. Its protein is CASSLEQNLAKNIQYF.

This clone was detected only once. The chain is built from TRBV18 and TRBJ2-5; 9 bases match TRBD2. Germline CDR1 and CDR2: KGHSH and LQKENI. The CDR3 covers 14 residues. The V segment lost 3 bases and the J segment 2 bases; nucleotides outside the gene matches: 1. CDR3 region: CASSPAGGQETQYF. The CDR3 DNA follows: TGTGCCAGCTCACCGGCGGGAGGGCAAGAGACCCAGTACTTC.

The V and J genes are TRBV7-8 and TRBJ1-5; D gene uncertain. The CDR3 covers 14 residues. The V gene lost 1 base and the J gene lost 3 bases, with 7 bases spanning the gap. Germline V gene lookup returns CDR1 SGHVS and CDR2 FQNEAQ. This CDR3 is CASSLGTINQPQHF. The DNA for the CDR3 is TGTGCCAGCAGCTTAGGCACCATCAATCAGCCCCAGCATTTT. Full variable domain (outside the CDR3, taken from reference TRBV7-8 and TRBJ1-5): GAGVSQSPRYKVAKRGQDVALRCDPISGHVSLFWYQQALGQGPEFLTYFQNEAQLDKSGLPSDRFFAERPEGSVSTLKIQRTQQEDSAVYLCASSLGTINQPQHFGDGTRLSIL.

The V gene is TRBV7-2, the J gene TRBJ2-7, with D perhaps TRBD1 or TRBD2 (5 bases each). CDR3 length: 15 amino acids. The V gene lost 3 bases and the J gene lost 3 bases, with 15 bases spanning the gap. Per the germline V gene, CDR1 is SGHTA and CDR2 is FQGNSA. The CDR3 DNA reads as TGTGCCAGCAGCTTGATGGACACACTAGTCTACGAGCAGTACTTC. It yields the protein CASSLMDTLVYEQYF.

In DNA form, the CDR3 reads TGTGCCAGCTCACCATCGGCCAGGCTAAATGAGCAGTTCTTC. Translation: CASSPSARLNEQFF. The gene calls are TRBV18 and TRBJ2-1; D remains unclear. CDR1 is KGHSH and CDR2 is LQKENI in the germline V gene. The ends were cut back, 2 bases at V and 7 bases at J, with 12 bases in the middle. CDR3 length equals 14 residues.

The chain combines TRBV4-3 with TRBJ1-4; a possible D gene is TRBD1 (5 bases). Per germline, CDR1 LGHNA and CDR2 YSLEER. This CDR3 contains 16 residues. The germline V and J ends were trimmed by 1 base and 7 bases, with 16 bases remaining between them. The CDR3 is CASSQGAGQGGEKLFF. The CDR3 DNA sequence: TGCGCCAGCAGCCAAGGGGCTGGCCAGGGTGGTGAAAAACTGTTTTTT.

This clone was detected a few times. V gene TRBV2 combines with J gene TRBJ2-1; 7 positions match TRBD1. With 7 bases clipped from V and 8 bases from J, the junction kept 5 bases outside the gene matches. The CDR3 is 12 amino acids. Germline lookup yields CDR1 SNHLY and CDR2 FYNNEI. As DNA, the CDR3 is TGTGCCAGCACTGGGACAGTTGATGAGCAGTTCTTC. Translation gives CASTGTVDEQFF.

The chain combines TRBV5-4 with TRBJ1-2; no firm D call. The germline V gene encodes CDR1 SGHNT and CDR2 YYREEE (reference sequence). Deletions cut 4 bases from V and 0 bases from J, with 7 bases between. This CDR3 comprises 13 residues. The CDR3, as DNA: TGTGCCAGCAGCCGATGGCCTAACTATGGCTACACCTTC. Protein: CASSRWPNYGYTF.

The V gene is TRBV11-2, the J gene TRBJ2-7; the D is unclear. CDR3 length equals 14 residues. Trimming took off 1 base at V and 5 bases at J, with 12 bases between the two ends. The germline V gene encodes CDR1 SGHAT and CDR2 FQNNGV. The CDR3 sequence is CASSLAFWSNEQYF. CDR3 nucleotide sequence: TGTGCCAGCAGCTTAGCATTTTGGAGTAACGAGCAGTACTTC.

J is TRBJ2-7 and V is TRBV5-4; no clear D. CDR3 length: 16 amino acids. The germline V gene has CDR1 SGHNT and CDR2 YYREEE (reference sequence). The V end was cut by 0 bases, the J end by 6 bases, with 19 bases between. The CDR3 DNA sequence: TGTGCCAGCAGCTTGGCCGGCCGGTTGGAATTTCGCGAGCAGTACTTC. The encoded protein is CASSLAGRLEFREQYF.

The chain carries TRBV9 and TRBJ1-1, with D unclear. Germline CDR1 and CDR2: SGDLS and YYNGEE. The germline V and J ends were trimmed by 6 bases and 6 bases, with 12 bases remaining between them. CDR3 length equals 12 residues. The CDR3 sequence: CASTREGPEAFF. The DNA for the CDR3 is TGTGCCAGCACCCGCGAAGGACCTGAAGCTTTCTTT.